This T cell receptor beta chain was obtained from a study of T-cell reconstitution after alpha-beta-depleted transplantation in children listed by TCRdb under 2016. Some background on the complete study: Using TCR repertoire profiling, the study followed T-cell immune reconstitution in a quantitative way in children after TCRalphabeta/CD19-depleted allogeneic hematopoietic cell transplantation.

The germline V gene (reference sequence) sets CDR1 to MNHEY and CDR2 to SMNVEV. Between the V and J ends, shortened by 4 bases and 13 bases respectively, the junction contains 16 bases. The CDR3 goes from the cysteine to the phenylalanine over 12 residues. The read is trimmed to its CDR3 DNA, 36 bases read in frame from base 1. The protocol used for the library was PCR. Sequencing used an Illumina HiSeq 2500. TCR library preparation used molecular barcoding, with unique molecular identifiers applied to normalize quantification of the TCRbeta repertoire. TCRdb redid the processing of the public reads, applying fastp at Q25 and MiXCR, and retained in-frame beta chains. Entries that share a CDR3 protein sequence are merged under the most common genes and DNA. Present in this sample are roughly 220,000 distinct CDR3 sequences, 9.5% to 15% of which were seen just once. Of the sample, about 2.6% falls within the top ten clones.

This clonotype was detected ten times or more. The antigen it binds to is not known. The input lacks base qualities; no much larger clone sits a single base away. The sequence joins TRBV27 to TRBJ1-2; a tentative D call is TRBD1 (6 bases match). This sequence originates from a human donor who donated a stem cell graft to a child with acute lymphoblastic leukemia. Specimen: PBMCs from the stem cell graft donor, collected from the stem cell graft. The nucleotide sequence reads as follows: TGTGCCAGCAGTTCCACGACAGGAGGTTTCACCTTC. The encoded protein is CASSSTTGGFTF.